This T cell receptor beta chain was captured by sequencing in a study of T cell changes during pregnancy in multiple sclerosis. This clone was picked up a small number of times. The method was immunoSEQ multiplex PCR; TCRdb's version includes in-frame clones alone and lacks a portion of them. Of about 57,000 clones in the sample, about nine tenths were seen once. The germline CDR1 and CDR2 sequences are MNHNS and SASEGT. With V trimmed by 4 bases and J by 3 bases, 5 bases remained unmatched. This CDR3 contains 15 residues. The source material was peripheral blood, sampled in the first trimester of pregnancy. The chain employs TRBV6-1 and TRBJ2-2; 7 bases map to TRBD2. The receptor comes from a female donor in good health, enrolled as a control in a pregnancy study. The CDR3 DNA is TGTGCCAGCAGTGGCCCAGGGAGGGACACCGGGGAGCTGTTTTTT. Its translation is CASSGPGRDTGELFF.